One and the same sample provided the 31 T cell receptor beta chains below, sequenced in a study of blood T cells in healthy people across ages. Then a second PCR, running about 7 to 11 cycles, was carried out with a sample-barcoded 5' primer and a J-beta primer mix. One entry per CDR3 protein results from TCRdb running MiXCR on the 5' RACE reads. The sample holds about 670,000 distinct CDR3 sequences, less than 45% seen once. The sequenced sample consisted of blood. These TCRs come from a man older than 75 in good health.

The genes are TRBV7-3 and TRBJ2-6; no firm D call. The CDR3 runs 16 residues. The V and J ends lost 4 bases and 4 bases respectively, with 14 bases between them. Germline lookup yields CDR1 SGHTA and CDR2 FQGTGA. CDR3 sequence: CASSSPPFLGANVLTF. CDR3 nucleotides: TGTGCCAGCAGCTCGCCGCCGTTTTTAGGGGCCAACGTCCTGACTTTC.

On this clonotype itself: One junction end disagrees with the germline gene, perhaps due to a read error. The V and J genes are TRBV7-2 and TRBJ2-1, with TRBD2 matching 8 bases. Germline CDR1 reads SGHTA; CDR2 reads FQGNSA. The CDR3 length is 12 residues. Here the CDR3 reads CASSWTSYEQSF. CDR3 bases: TGTGCCAGCAGCTGGACTAGCTACGAGCAGTCCTTC.

This clonotype has a single count. The chain combines TRBV19 with TRBJ2-3, with 9 bases lining up with TRBD1. There are 15 residues in the CDR3. Germline lookup yields CDR1 LNHDA and CDR2 SQIVND (reference sequence). V trimming: 9 bases; J trimming: 5 bases; junction bases outside the gene matches: 12. For the CDR3, the DNA is TGTGCCAGCAGGACCGGGACAGGGTTTGGAGATACGCAGTATTTT. Protein product: CASRTGTGFGDTQYF.

V gene TRBV10-3 combines with J gene TRBJ2-7, with D tentatively TRBD1 (5 bases). This CDR3 comprises 13 residues. Between the trimmed V and J ends, which lost 4 bases and 7 bases, there was a span of 14 bases. The germline gives CDR1 ENHRY, CDR2 SYGVKD. The DNA for the CDR3 is TGTGCCATCAGTGCGTCAACTACAGGAGAGCAGTACTTC. It codes for CAISASTTGEQYF.

This clonotype was detected a few times. The chain joins TRBV7-9 to TRBJ2-1; 10 bases fit TRBD2. Germline V gene lookup returns CDR1 SEHNR and CDR2 FQNEAQ (reference sequence). The junction had 11 bases not matched to a gene; V was cut back by 10 bases and J by 8 bases. The CDR3 covers 14 residues. The CDR3 nucleotides are TGTGCCACCGGGAGGAGAGCGGGGGGGGATGAGCAGTTCTTC. This sequence encodes CATGRRAGGDEQFF.

This clonotype turned up a few times. A read error may be the cause here, since a much bigger clone is one base away. The chain links TRBV6-2 or TRBV6-3 to TRBJ2-1; D may be TRBD1 or TRBD2 (5 bases each). Near its end, the DNA agrees better with TRBJ2-7, so the J call may be wrong. The germline CDR1 and CDR2 sequences are MNHEY and SVGEGT. This CDR3 region has 17 residues. CDR3 in amino acids: CASRIPLTRGVHNEQYF. The DNA for the CDR3 is TGTGCCAGCAGGATCCCTTTAACTAGGGGCGTCCACAATGAGCAGTACTTC.

The chain uses TRBV11-2 and TRBJ2-7; weak D call: TRBD1 (6 bases). The germline CDR1 and CDR2 sequences are SGHAT and FQNNGV. The CDR3 has 16 amino acids. V lost 4 bases, J lost 2 bases, and 18 bases lay in between. This CDR3 is CASSCNRVSRAYEQYF. CDR3 nucleotides: TGTGCCAGCAGCTGTAACAGGGTTAGCAGAGCCTACGAGCAGTACTTC.

The J gene is TRBJ2-5, the V gene TRBV7-2; no clear D gene. The CDR3 extends over 12 amino acids. The V end lost 5 bases, the J end lost 2 bases, and 6 bases lay between the germline ends. Germline CDR1 reads SGHTA; CDR2 reads FQGNSA. CDR3 sequence reads: CASSPPQETQYF. CDR3 nucleotides: TGTGCCAGCAGCCCACCACAAGAGACCCAGTACTTC.

This clonotype was counted only a few times. V is TRBV4-1 and J is TRBJ2-1; 13 nucleotides match TRBD2. With 4 bases clipped from V and 7 bases from J, the junction kept 7 bases outside the gene matches. CDR3 length: 16 residues. Per the germline V gene, CDR1 is MGHRA and CDR2 is YSYEKL. CDR3 in DNA: TGCGCCAGCAGCCCAACCGGGACTAGCGGGGCAAATGAGCAGTTCTTC. As protein: CASSPTGTSGANEQFF.

The rearrangement uses TRBV20-1 and TRBJ2-5; D is possibly TRBD1 (6 bases). The CDR3 length is 12 residues. CDR1 is DFQATT and CDR2 is SNEGSKA in the germline V gene (reference sequence). V was shortened by 6 bases and J by 7 bases, with 15 bases between the two germline ends. CDR3 in amino acids: CSADRSTGTQYF. CDR3 in DNA: TGCAGTGCGGACAGATCTACAGGGACCCAGTACTTC.

The chain couples TRBV20-1 to TRBJ1-2; tentatively, D is TRBD1 (5 bases). V lost 1 base and J lost 0, with 15 bases in between. The CDR3 totals 16 residues. Looked up from germline, CDR1 is DFQATT and CDR2 is SNEGSKA (reference sequence). The CDR3 nucleotides read TGCAGTGCTAGAGTGGCAGGGCGCCAAACTAACTATGGCTACACCTTC. Translated, it gives CSARVAGRQTNYGYTF.

The V and J genes are TRBV5-6 and TRBJ2-5; D gene ambiguous. The CDR3 totals 13 residues. V lost 1 base to trimming and J lost 12 bases, with 16 bases between them. Per germline, CDR1 SGHDT and CDR2 YYEEEE. CDR3 nucleotides: TGTGCCAGCAGCTTGCCGCCTGGTTCGGTGGAGTACTTC. It translates to CASSLPPGSVEYF. The variable domain in full, completed from reference TRBV5-6 and TRBJ2-5, reads DAGVTQSPTHLIKTRGQQVTLRCSPKSGHDTVSWYQQALGQGPQFIFQYYEEEERQRGNFPDRFSGHQFPNYSSELNVNALLLGDSALYLCASSLPPGSVEYFGPGTRLLVL.

This clonotype was picked up many times. This chain connects TRBV29-1 to TRBJ2-7; 9 bases are shared with TRBD2. CDR1 SQVTM and CDR2 ANQGSEA come from the germline V gene. V gave up 7 bases and J gave up 0 bases; unmatched junction bases: 4. CDR3 length: 13 residues. The CDR3 sequence is CSGRSGSSYEQYF. DNA for the CDR3: TGCAGCGGGCGTAGCGGGAGCTCCTACGAGCAGTACTTC.

This clonotype was observed a few times. The chain joins TRBV20-1 to TRBJ1-1; D gene unclear. This CDR3 spans 12 amino acids. CDR1 and CDR2 from the germline V gene are DFQATT and SNEGSKA (reference sequence). The CDR3 DNA reads TGCAGGTATACCAGGAGAGAGGCTGAAGCTTTCTTT. Amino acids: CRYTRREAEAFF.

This clonotype turned up a few times. The chain carries TRBV20-1 and TRBJ1-4; D gene ambiguous. The V end was cut by 5 bases, the J end by 0 bases, with 10 bases between. CDR3 length: 14 amino acids. The germline V gene encodes CDR1 DFQATT and CDR2 SNEGSKA (reference sequence). The CDR3 spells CSAGFSATNEKLFF. The CDR3 region has the DNA TGCAGTGCTGGGTTTTCTGCAACTAATGAAAAACTGTTTTTT.

This chain uses TRBV6-1 with TRBJ2-1, with D unresolved. V was cut by 5 bases and J by 9 bases, with 17 bases left in between. The CDR3 consists of 14 residues. The germline CDR1 and CDR2 sequences are MNHNS and SASEGT. Here the CDR3 reads CASSIAIPQIEQFF. CDR3 DNA sequence: TGTGCCAGCAGTATTGCGATACCGCAAATTGAGCAGTTCTTC.

The sample holds a few counts of this clonotype. The chain uses TRBV6-2 or TRBV6-3 and TRBJ2-3; D is undetermined. The CDR3 sequence is 12 residues long. V was pared by 6 bases and J by 8 bases, with 12 bases between. CDR1 is MNHEY and CDR2 is SVGEGT in the germline V gene. CDR3 bases: TGTGCCAGCAGGGAAGTACGGTGTACGCAGTATTTT. It encodes CASREVRCTQYF.

The gene calls are TRBV5-1 and TRBJ1-4; TRBD1 matches 7 bases. J was trimmed by 0 bases and V by 3 bases; bases with no gene match: 5. This CDR3 region has 16 residues. CDR1 is SGHRS, CDR2 YFSETQ, per germline. The CDR3 region is CASSYGTVATNEKLFF. DNA for the CDR3: TGCGCCAGCAGCTACGGGACAGTGGCAACTAATGAAAAACTGTTTTTT.

In this sample, this clonotype turned up a few times. The chain couples TRBV7-2 to TRBJ1-6, with D possibly TRBD1 on 5 matching bases. This CDR3 contains 13 residues. Trimming pared 2 bases from V and 8 bases from J, leaving 7 bases between. Germline V gene lookup returns CDR1 SGHTA and CDR2 FQGNSA. DNA for the CDR3: TGTGCCAGCAGCTTAAGCAGGGATTCACCCCTCCACTTT. Its translation is CASSLSRDSPLHF.

V and J are TRBV20-1 and TRBJ1-4, with 7 positions matching TRBD1. Germline V lookup: CDR1 DFQATT, CDR2 SNEGSKA (reference sequence). The CDR3 totals 15 residues. V trimming: 5 bases; J trimming: 0 bases; junction bases outside the gene matches: 6. The CDR3, as DNA: TGCAGTGCTCCTGGACAGGCTGCAACTAATGAAAAACTGTTTTTT. This encodes CSAPGQAATNEKLFF.

The chain recombines TRBV5-1 with TRBJ2-5; D gene ambiguous. The V gene's germline CDR1 is SGHRS and CDR2 YFSETQ. Between the trimmed V and J ends, which lost 4 bases and 2 bases, there was a span of 9 bases. The CDR3 contains 13 residues. The CDR3 sequence: CASSDETQETQYF. As DNA, the CDR3 is TGCGCCAGCAGCGACGAGACTCAAGAGACCCAGTACTTC.

V usage is TRBV20-1 and J usage is TRBJ2-1; 10 bases line up with TRBD2. This CDR3 is 17 amino acids long. V lost 0 bases to trimming and J lost 7 bases; unmatched junction nucleotides: 12. Germline V gene data show CDR1 as DFQATT and CDR2 as SNEGSKA (reference sequence). As DNA, the CDR3 is TGCAGTGCTAGAGATCTTAGACTAGCGGGTTCTTATAATGAGCAGTTCTTC. Its translation is CSARDLRLAGSYNEQFF.

This clonotype was seen a handful of times. This chain links TRBV7-3 with TRBJ2-5; D uncertain. The germline V gene has CDR1 SGHTA and CDR2 FQGTGA. CDR3 length: 14 residues. V dropped 8 bases and J dropped 0 bases, with 13 bases sitting between them. The CDR3 sequence: CASPSPSYQETQYF. CDR3 DNA sequence: TGTGCCAGCCCCTCCCCCTCGTACCAAGAGACCCAGTACTTC.

The chain employs TRBV20-1 and TRBJ2-7; 9 bases agree with TRBD2. Germline CDR1 DFQATT, CDR2 SNEGSKA (reference sequence). The CDR3 is 14 amino acids. The V gene end was trimmed by 1 base and the J gene end by 5 bases; junction bases not matched to a gene: 6. The CDR3 sequence is CSARGAGGVHEQYF. Here the CDR3 DNA reads TGCAGTGCTAGAGGAGCGGGGGGTGTGCACGAGCAGTACTTC.

This clonotype occurred a few times. J is TRBJ2-3 and V is TRBV3-1; D gene ambiguous. V shed 5 bases and J shed 2 bases, with 8 bases lying between them. In germline, CDR1 is LGHDT, CDR2 YNNKEL (reference sequence). This CDR3 is built from 13 residues. In nucleotides, the CDR3 is TGTGCCAGCAGCAAGAGGTACACAGATACGCAGTATTTT. Its protein is CASSKRYTDTQYF.

This chain joins TRBV20-1 and TRBJ2-5; D may be TRBD2 (5 bases). The CDR3 sequence is 12 residues long. V lost 5 bases, J lost 10 bases, and 17 bases lay in between. Germline CDR1 is DFQATT and CDR2 is SNEGSKA (reference sequence). CDR3 DNA: TGCAGTGCTTCCCTTGGCGGAGCGGACCAGTACTTC. Its translation is CSASLGGADQYF.

The gene calls are TRBV7-2 and TRBJ1-2, with a tentative D call TRBD1 (5 bases). The CDR3 covers 14 residues. Germline V gene sequence: CDR1 SGHTA, CDR2 FQGNSA. Trimming removed 4 bases at V and 7 bases at J, with 16 bases between. The CDR3 here is CASSSRPPGGGYTF. The DNA of the CDR3 is TGTGCCAGCAGCTCCCGCCCCCCCGGGGGTGGCTACACCTTC.

The V call is TRBV3-1, the J call TRBJ2-3; TRBD2 is a possible D gene (7 bases). Germline loops: CDR1 LGHDT, CDR2 YNNKEL (reference sequence). The CDR3 length is 16 residues. The V end was cut by 4 bases, the J end by 4 bases, with 18 bases between. CDR3 DNA sequence: TGTGCCAGCAGCCGCCGGGGGGCAGGGAGCCCAGATACGCAGTATTTT. Translation: CASSRRGAGSPDTQYF.

The CDR3 DNA reads as TGTGCCAGCAGCTTGGCTAGCGGGGGGCAGGGTGAGCAGTTCTTC. Its protein is CASSLASGGQGEQFF. The chain is built from TRBV7-2 and TRBJ2-1; 11 bases agree with TRBD2. The CDR3 runs to 15 residues. Germline V gene lookup returns CDR1 SGHTA and CDR2 FQGNSA. The V gene end was trimmed by 3 bases and the J gene end by 9 bases; junction bases not matched to a gene: 7.

This clonotype was seen more than once but under ten times. The V call is TRBV20-1, the J call TRBJ1-1; D unresolved. Trimming removed 7 bases from V and 4 bases from J, with 10 bases in between. The CDR3 is 11 amino acids. The germline V gene has CDR1 DFQATT and CDR2 SNEGSKA (reference sequence). The CDR3 loop reads CSGSLSTEAFF. DNA for the CDR3: TGCAGTGGGTCCCTGAGCACTGAAGCTTTCTTT.

In its sample, this clonotype was seen a few times. The J gene is TRBJ2-3, the V gene TRBV7-2; 10 nucleotides agree with TRBD2. The V gene's germline CDR1 is SGHTA and CDR2 FQGNSA. The CDR3 consists of 16 residues. Trimming took 5 bases from V and 4 from J; bases not matched to a gene: 9. CDR3 nucleotide sequence: TGTGCCAGCAGCCTCAACAGCGGGGGGGCGGCAGATACGCAGTATTTT. Translated, it gives CASSLNSGGAADTQYF.